This T cell receptor (beta chain) was sequenced during a study of T cell repertoires in cytomegalovirus infection. As for the study in general: It was the public TCR beta signatures that indicated both CMV infection and matching HLA type.

The germline V gene encodes CDR1 ENHRY and CDR2 SYGVKD. This CDR3 contains 12 residues. V was pared by 2 bases and J by 7 bases, with 8 bases between. TCRdb reanalysed the reads using MiXCR and keeps one entry per CDR3 protein. The sample lists roughly 500,000 distinct CDR3 sequences, 16% occurring once. The sequence was obtained from a human donor in good health (CMV status not recorded). Some clones in this sample may be carry-over from other donors' samples. The V and J genes are TRBV10-3 and TRBJ1-1, with D uncertain. The specimen sequenced was CD8+ T cells from PBMCs. The CDR3 here is CAISEQADEAFF. In DNA form, the CDR3 reads TGTGCCATCAGTGAGCAGGCCGATGAAGCTTTCTTT.